Listed here are 5 T cell receptor beta chains from one sample, sequenced in a study of T cells expressing NK-cell markers. With the 5' RACE reads reprocessed, TCRdb shows one record per CDR3 protein and no DNA. The sample shows hundreds of thousands of distinct CDR3 sequences, and roughly 4.2% sits with its ten largest clones. The sequenced material came from blood T cells: a sorted CD56 or NKG2C T cell subset, CD4+ or CD8+ T cells, or bulk PBMC T cells (not recorded which). Every receptor here comes from a woman between 18 and 70 years old in good health.

The chain recombines TRBV20-1 with TRBJ1-3. This CDR3 has 15 amino acids. Germline CDR1 is DFQATT and CDR2 is SNEGSKA (reference sequence). The CDR3 is CSASGSLFSGNTIYF.

The chain employs TRBV20-1 and TRBJ2-1; TCRdb proposes TRBD2, but this gene call is untestable without DNA. Per the germline V gene, CDR1 is DFQATT and CDR2 is SNEGSKA (reference sequence). The CDR3 loop spans 20 amino acids. The CDR3 reads CSARVRGTARLAGGYNEQFF.

The rearrangement links TRBV9 to TRBJ2-5; TCRdb gives TRBD1 as the D gene, but with no DNA this cannot be confirmed. The CDR3 covers 15 residues. Germline V gene lookup returns CDR1 SGDLS and CDR2 YYNGEE. CDR3 protein: CASSSSQGRRETQYF.

The chain recombines TRBV4-2 with TRBJ2-7. The CDR3 loop spans 16 amino acids. The germline gives CDR1 LGHNA, CDR2 YNFKEQ. CDR3 in amino acids: CASSQDLAAITYEQYF.

The chain couples TRBV12-3 or TRBV12-4 to TRBJ2-1; TCRdb selects TRBD2, and the lack of DNA leaves this call unchecked. CDR3 size: 14 residues. CDR3 in amino acids: CASSFSREGDEQFF.